This is a list of T cell receptor beta chains from one sample in a study of early T cells in non-severe SARS-CoV-2 infection. TCRdb independently ran MiXCR on the 5' RACE reads; one entry per CDR3 protein. The table lists more than 45,000 distinct CDR3 sequences, approximately 6% of them singletons, with approximately 6.3% in the top ten. The sample here was whole blood, taken at baseline. Receptors were obtained from an adult who was a healthcare worker with PCR-confirmed SARS-CoV-2 infection or an uninfected control (not recorded which). Both conserved end residues are part of each CDR3. A D gene is named only where the DNA matches it firmly. The size entry is marked missing in some rows and otherwise reads once, few, many or a size class.

many	TRBV7-8	.	TRBJ2-6	CASSNRVLSSGANVLTF	TGTGCCAGCAGTAACAGGGTCTTAAGCTCTGGGGCCAACGTCCTGACTTTC
many	TRBV6-1	.	TRBJ1-5	CASSEEGGIGQPQHF	TGTGCCAGCAGTGAAGAGGGGGGAATCGGGCAGCCCCAGCATTTT
many	TRBV24-1	.	TRBJ2-1	CATSSPHEQFF	TGTGCCACCAGTTCCCCCCATGAGCAGTTCTTC
.	TRBV19	.	TRBJ2-1	CASSISSRPYNEQFF	TGTGCCAGTAGTATCTCCAGCAGACCTTACAATGAGCAGTTCTTC
few	TRBV19	.	TRBJ2-7	CASSISQGSTYEQYF	TGTGCCAGTAGTATAAGTCAAGGCAGCACCTACGAGCAGTACTTC
many	TRBV5-1	.	TRBJ2-7	CASSWEGAYEQYF	TGCGCCAGCAGCTGGGAAGGGGCCTACGAGCAGTACTTC
many	TRBV7-8	.	TRBJ2-3	CASSFSRQVTDTQYF	TGTGCCAGCAGCTTTTCTAGACAAGTCACAGATACGCAGTATTTT
many	TRBV7-8	TRBD2	TRBJ2-7	CASSPAGLAGTYEQYF	TGTGCCAGCAGCCCTGCGGGACTAGCAGGAACCTACGAGCAGTACTTC
.	TRBV7-6	.	TRBJ2-2	CASSPPGWGSANTGELFF	TGTGCCAGCAGCCCACCCGGCTGGGGAAGCGCGAACACCGGGGAGCTGTTTTTT
many	TRBV20-1	.	TRBJ2-1	CSARVEGGAVNEQFF	TGCAGTGCTAGAGTGGAGGGGGGCGCGGTCAATGAGCAGTTCTTC
many	TRBV7-2	.	TRBJ1-1	CASSLRSRTEAFF	TGTGCCAGCAGCCTTCGTAGTCGCACTGAAGCTTTCTTT
medium-sized	TRBV7-8	.	TRBJ2-7	CASSYRTNPSYEQYF	TGTGCCAGCAGCTACCGGACAAACCCCTCCTACGAGCAGTACTTC
few	TRBV28	.	TRBJ2-7	CATTSRRTIGSYEQYF	TGTGCCACAACCTCGAGGCGTACAATTGGCTCCTACGAGCAGTACTTC
many	TRBV12-3/TRBV12-4	.	TRBJ2-1	CASSLQGKQFF	TGTGCCAGCAGCCTACAGGGCAAGCAGTTCTTC
.	TRBV7-8	TRBD2	TRBJ2-5	CASSPRTSGNGETQYF	TGTGCCAGCAGCCCGCGGACTAGCGGGAATGGGGAGACCCAGTACTTC
many	TRBV4-3	.	TRBJ1-6	CASSQEAVPQGSPLHF	TGCGCCAGCAGCCAAGAAGCAGTGCCCCAGGGTTCACCCCTCCACTTT
.	TRBV18	TRBD2	TRBJ2-6	CASPSSGGSGANVLTF	TGTGCCAGCCCGAGTTCCGGGGGGTCCGGGGCCAACGTCCTGACTTTC
.	TRBV29-1	TRBD2	TRBJ2-3	CSVEGLGGRTDTQYF	TGCAGCGTTGAAGGTCTGGGCGGGAGAACAGATACGCAGTATTTT
many	TRBV2	.	TRBJ1-2	CASSEYSVYGYTF	TGTGCCAGCAGTGAATATTCAGTATATGGCTACACCTTC
.	TRBV29-1	.	TRBJ2-2	CSVQLSGVTGELFF	TGCAGCGTCCAACTGTCAGGGGTCACCGGGGAGCTGTTTTTT
many	TRBV6-1	.	TRBJ2-7	CATESGGRSGREQYF	TGTGCCACGGAGAGTGGCGGCAGATCTGGTCGAGAGCAGTACTTC
few	TRBV29-1	.	TRBJ2-2	CSVDHGLTGELFF	TGCAGCGTTGATCACGGGCTGACCGGGGAGCTGTTTTTT
few	TRBV6-6	.	TRBJ2-7	CASSTTGLYEQYF	TGTGCCAGCAGCACGACAGGACTCTACGAGCAGTACTTC
many	TRBV9	.	TRBJ2-5	CASSVGGQETQYF	TGTGCCAGCAGCGTAGGTGGTCAAGAGACCCAGTACTTC
.	TRBV10-1	.	TRBJ2-5	CASSPGHEQETQYF	TGCGCCAGCAGTCCGGGACACGAGCAAGAGACCCAGTACTTC
many	TRBV18	.	TRBJ2-3	CASSPLYRTDTQYF	TGTGCCAGCTCACCACTGTATCGCACAGATACGCAGTATTTT
.	TRBV7-8	TRBD1	TRBJ2-3	CASSLQDRTSTDTQYF	TGTGCCAGCAGCCTCCAGGACAGGACTAGCACAGATACGCAGTATTTT
many	TRBV29-1	TRBD2	TRBJ2-5	CSVERTSETQYF	TGCAGCGTTGAACGGACTAGCGAGACCCAGTACTTC
many	TRBV7-9	TRBD1	TRBJ2-1	CASSFLGTERYNEQFF	TGTGCCAGCAGCTTCTTGGGGACAGAGAGATACAATGAGCAGTTCTTC
many	TRBV11-2	.	TRBJ1-1	CASSLGPGTEAFF	TGTGCCAGCAGCTTAGGTCCGGGCACTGAAGCTTTCTTT
.	TRBV2	.	TRBJ2-1	CASSERAGQGDEQFF	TGTGCCAGCAGTGAGAGGGCAGGGCAAGGGGATGAGCAGTTCTTC
.	TRBV20-1	.	TRBJ2-2	CSAKRQTGELFF	TGCAGTGCTAAACGCCAAACCGGGGAGCTGTTTTTT
.	TRBV9	.	TRBJ2-7	CASSPRTGAYEQYF	TGTGCCAGCAGCCCTCGAACGGGGGCTTACGAGCAGTACTTC
.	TRBV12-3/TRBV12-4	TRBD2	TRBJ2-1	CASTTGGSYNEQFF	TGTGCCAGCACCACGGGCGGGAGCTACAATGAGCAGTTCTTC
many	TRBV24-1	TRBD2	TRBJ2-1	CATMTSGSSYNEQFF	TGTGCCACCATGACTAGCGGGAGCTCCTACAATGAGCAGTTCTTC
many	TRBV24-1	TRBD1	TRBJ2-2	CATSDGTVDTGELFF	TGTGCCACCAGTGACGGGACAGTAGACACCGGGGAGCTGTTTTTT
many	TRBV9	.	TRBJ2-1	CASSVDGNEQFF	TGTGCCAGCAGCGTAGACGGCAATGAGCAGTTCTTC
many	TRBV7-9	.	TRBJ2-3	CASSPSSGLGQYF	TGTGCCAGCAGCCCAAGTTCGGGATTAGGGCAGTATTTT
many	TRBV5-6	TRBD1	TRBJ1-2	CASSLRDRAGRAF	TGTGCCAGCAGCTTGAGGGACAGGGCAGGAAGGGCCTTC
many	TRBV7-8	TRBD2	TRBJ2-1	CASSLEGPGGRAPYNEQFF	TGTGCCAGCAGCTTAGAGGGGCCTGGCGGGAGGGCTCCTTACAATGAGCAGTTCTTC
.	TRBV29-1	.	TRBJ2-1	CSVVSQGVGEQFF	TGCAGCGTTGTGTCACAGGGTGTTGGAGAGCAGTTCTTC
few	TRBV7-2	.	TRBJ2-5	CASSSEYQETQYF	TGTGCCAGCAGCTCTGAGTATCAAGAGACCCAGTACTTC
many	TRBV4-1	.	TRBJ2-3	CASSQDASEITDTQYF	TGCGCCAGCAGCCAAGATGCTAGCGAAATCACAGATACGCAGTATTTT
many	TRBV5-1	.	TRBJ2-7	CASSSFGPGRGKSYEQYF	TGCGCCAGCAGCTCTTTTGGCCCTGGCCGGGGTAAATCCTACGAGCAGTACTTC
.	TRBV29-1	.	TRBJ2-3	CSVEGAADTPYF	TGCAGCGTTGAAGGTGCGGCAGATACGCCGTATTTT